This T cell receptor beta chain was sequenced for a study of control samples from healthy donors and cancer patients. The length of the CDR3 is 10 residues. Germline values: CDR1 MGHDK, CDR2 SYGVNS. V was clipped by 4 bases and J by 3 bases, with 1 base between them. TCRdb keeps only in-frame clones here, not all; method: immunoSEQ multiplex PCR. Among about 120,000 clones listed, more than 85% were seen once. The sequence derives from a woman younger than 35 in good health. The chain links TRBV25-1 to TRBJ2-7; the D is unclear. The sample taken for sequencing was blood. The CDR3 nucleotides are TGTGCCAGCAGTGGCTACGAGCAGTACTTC. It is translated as CASSGYEQYF.